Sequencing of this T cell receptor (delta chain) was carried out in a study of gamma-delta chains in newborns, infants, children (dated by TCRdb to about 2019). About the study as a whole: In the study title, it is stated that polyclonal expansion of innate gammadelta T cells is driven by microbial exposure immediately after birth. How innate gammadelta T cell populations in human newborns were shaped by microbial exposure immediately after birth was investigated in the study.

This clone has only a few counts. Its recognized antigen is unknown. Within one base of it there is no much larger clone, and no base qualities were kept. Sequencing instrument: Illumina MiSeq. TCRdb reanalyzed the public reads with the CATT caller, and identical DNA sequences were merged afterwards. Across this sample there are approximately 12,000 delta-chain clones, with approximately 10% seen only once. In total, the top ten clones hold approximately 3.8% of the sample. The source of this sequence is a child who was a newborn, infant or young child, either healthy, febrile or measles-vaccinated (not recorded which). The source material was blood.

Here the CDR3 is given as CACDTPLNAGGHTDKLIF. The nucleotide sequence reads TGTGCCTGTGACACCCCTCTAAACGCTGGGGGACACACCGATAAACTCATCTTT. The sequence is built from TRDV2 and TRDJ1, with 8 bases matching TRDD3. Reading from cysteine to phenylalanine, the CDR3 counts 18 amino acids. The read is trimmed to its CDR3 DNA, 54 bases read in frame from base 1. The germline V gene encodes CDR1 GEAIGNYY and CDR2 EKD. Germline trimming amounts to 0 bases on V and 0 bases on J, with 11 as the count of junction bases outside the gene matches.